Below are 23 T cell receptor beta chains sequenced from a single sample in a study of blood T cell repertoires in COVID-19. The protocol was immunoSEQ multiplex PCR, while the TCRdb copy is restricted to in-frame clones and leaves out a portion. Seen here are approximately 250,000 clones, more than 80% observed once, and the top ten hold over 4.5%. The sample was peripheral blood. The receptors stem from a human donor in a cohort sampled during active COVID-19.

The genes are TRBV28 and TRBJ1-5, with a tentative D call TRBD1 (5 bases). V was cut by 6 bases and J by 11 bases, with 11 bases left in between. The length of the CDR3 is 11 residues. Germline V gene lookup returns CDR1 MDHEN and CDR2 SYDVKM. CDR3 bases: TGTGCCAGCAGCAGCCAACAGGCCCAGCATTTT. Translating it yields CASSSQQAQHF. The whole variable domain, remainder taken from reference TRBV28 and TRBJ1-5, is DVKVTQSSRYLVKRTGEKVFLECVQDMDHENMFWYRQDPGLGLRLIYFSYDVKMKEKGDIPEGYSVSREKKERFSLILESASTNQTSMYLCASSSQQAQHFGDGTRLSIL.

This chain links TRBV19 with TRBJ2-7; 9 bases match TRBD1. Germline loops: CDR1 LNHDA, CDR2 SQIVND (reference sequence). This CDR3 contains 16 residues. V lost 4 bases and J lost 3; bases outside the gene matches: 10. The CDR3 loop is CASSTEYGTGYYEQYF. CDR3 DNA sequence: TGTGCCAGTAGTACAGAATATGGGACAGGGTACTACGAGCAGTACTTC.

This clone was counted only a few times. DNA for the CDR3: TGTGCCAGCTCACACGGGGAGAACACTGAAGCTTTCTTT. Translating it yields CASSHGENTEAFF. The gene calls are TRBV18 and TRBJ1-1; D call uncertain. Germline-derived CDR1 and CDR2 are KGHSH and LQKENI. Trimming removed 4 bases at V and 1 base at J, with 7 bases between. CDR3 length equals 13 residues.

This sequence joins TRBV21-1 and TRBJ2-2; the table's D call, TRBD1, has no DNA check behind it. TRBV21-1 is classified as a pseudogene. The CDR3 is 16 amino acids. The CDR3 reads CASSPTGGGGTGELFF. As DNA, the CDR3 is TGTGCCAGCAGCCCAACAGGGGGCGGTGGCACCGGGGAGCTGTTTTTT.

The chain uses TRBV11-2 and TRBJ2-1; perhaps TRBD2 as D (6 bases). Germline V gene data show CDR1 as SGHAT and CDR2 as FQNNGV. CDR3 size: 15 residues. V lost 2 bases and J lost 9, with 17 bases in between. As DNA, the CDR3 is TGTGCCAGCAGCTTACGGAGACTAGGGATAGGTGAGCAGTTCTTC. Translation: CASSLRRLGIGEQFF.

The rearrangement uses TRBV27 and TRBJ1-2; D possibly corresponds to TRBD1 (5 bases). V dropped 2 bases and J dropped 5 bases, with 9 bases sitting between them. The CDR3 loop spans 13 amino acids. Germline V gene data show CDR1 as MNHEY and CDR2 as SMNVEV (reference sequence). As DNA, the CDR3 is TGTGCCAGCAGTTTAAACAGGCAGTATGGCTACACCTTC. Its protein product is CASSLNRQYGYTF.

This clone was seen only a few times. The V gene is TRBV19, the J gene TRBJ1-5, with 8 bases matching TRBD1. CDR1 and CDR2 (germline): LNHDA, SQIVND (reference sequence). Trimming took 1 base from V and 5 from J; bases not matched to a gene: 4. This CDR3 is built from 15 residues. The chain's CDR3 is CASSIVGQGDQPQHF. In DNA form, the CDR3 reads TGTGCCAGTAGTATAGTAGGACAGGGCGATCAGCCCCAGCATTTT.

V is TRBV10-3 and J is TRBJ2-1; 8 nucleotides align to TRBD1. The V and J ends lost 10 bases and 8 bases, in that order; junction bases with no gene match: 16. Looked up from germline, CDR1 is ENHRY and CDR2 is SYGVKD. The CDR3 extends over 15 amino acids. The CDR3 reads CATCRGQTPVDEQFF. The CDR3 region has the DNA TGTGCCACCTGCAGGGGGCAGACCCCAGTAGATGAGCAGTTCTTC.

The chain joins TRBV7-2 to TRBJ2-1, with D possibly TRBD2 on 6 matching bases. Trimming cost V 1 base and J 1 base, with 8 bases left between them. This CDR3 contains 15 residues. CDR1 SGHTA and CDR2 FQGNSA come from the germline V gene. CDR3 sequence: CASSLVGGSYNEQFF. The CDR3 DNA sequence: TGTGCCAGCAGCTTAGTAGGAGGGTCCTACAATGAGCAGTTCTTC.

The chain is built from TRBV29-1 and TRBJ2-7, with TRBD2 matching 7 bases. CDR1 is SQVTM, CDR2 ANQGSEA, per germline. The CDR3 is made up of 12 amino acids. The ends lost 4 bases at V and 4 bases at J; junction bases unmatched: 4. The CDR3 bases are TGCAGCGTTGGCGGGAGCGGGTACGAGCAGTACTTC. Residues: CSVGGSGYEQYF.

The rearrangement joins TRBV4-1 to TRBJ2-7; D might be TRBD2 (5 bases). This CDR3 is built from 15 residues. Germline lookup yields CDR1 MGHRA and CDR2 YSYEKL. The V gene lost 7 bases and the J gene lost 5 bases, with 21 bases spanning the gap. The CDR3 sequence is CASKSTGRKLDEQYF. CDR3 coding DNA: TGCGCCAGCAAGAGTACGGGGAGAAAGCTGGACGAGCAGTACTTC.

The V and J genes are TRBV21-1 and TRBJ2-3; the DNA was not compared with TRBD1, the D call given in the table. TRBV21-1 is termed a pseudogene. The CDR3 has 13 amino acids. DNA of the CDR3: TGTGCCAGCAGCATTGACAGGACAGATACGCAGTATTTT. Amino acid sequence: CASSIDRTDTQYF.

The CDR3 DNA reads TGTGCCAGCAGAAAGGGGGACCAGCCCCAGCATTTT. Amino acids: CASRKGDQPQHF. The chain combines TRBV6-5 with TRBJ1-5, with D possibly matching TRBD1 (6 bases). The V and J ends lost 6 bases and 7 bases respectively, with 10 bases between them. The V gene's germline CDR1 is MNHEY and CDR2 SVGAGI. This CDR3 has 12 residues.

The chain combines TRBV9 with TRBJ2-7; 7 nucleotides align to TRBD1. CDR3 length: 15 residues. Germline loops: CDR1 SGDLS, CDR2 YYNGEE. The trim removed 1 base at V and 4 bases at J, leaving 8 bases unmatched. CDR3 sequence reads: CASSVSSRGSYEQYF. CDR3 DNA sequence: TGTGCCAGCAGCGTAAGCAGCAGGGGGTCTTACGAGCAGTACTTC.

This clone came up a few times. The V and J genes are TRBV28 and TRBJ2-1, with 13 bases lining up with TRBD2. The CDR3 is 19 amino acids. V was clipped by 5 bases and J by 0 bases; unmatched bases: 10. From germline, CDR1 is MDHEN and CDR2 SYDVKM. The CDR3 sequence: CASSPLPGLAGISYNEQFF. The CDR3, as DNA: TGTGCCAGCAGTCCCCTTCCGGGACTAGCGGGAATCTCCTACAATGAGCAGTTCTTC.

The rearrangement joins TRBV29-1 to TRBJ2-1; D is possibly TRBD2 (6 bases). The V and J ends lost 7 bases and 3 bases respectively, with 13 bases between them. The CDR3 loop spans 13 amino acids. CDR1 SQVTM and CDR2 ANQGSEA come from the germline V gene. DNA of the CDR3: TGCAGCGCCGGAGGGGAGTTCTACAATGAGCAGTTCTTC. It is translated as CSAGGEFYNEQFF.

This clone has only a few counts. The CDR3 region has the DNA TGTGCCAGCAGCCAAGAAAAGGGGGCGACGGGGGCCAACGTCCTGACTTTC. This codes for CASSQEKGATGANVLTF. J is TRBJ2-6 and V is TRBV3-1 (or the pseudogene TRBV3-2); 7 bases line up with TRBD1. The germline gives CDR1 LGHDT, CDR2 YNNKEL (reference sequence). The V gene end was trimmed by 0 bases and the J gene end by 4 bases; junction bases not matched to a gene: 6. The CDR3 consists of 17 residues.

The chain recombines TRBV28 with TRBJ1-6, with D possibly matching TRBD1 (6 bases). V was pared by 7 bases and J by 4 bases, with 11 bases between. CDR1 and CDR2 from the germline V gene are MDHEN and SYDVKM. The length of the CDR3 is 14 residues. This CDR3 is CASTQDSYNSPLHF. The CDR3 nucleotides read TGTGCCAGCACCCAGGACAGTTATAATTCACCCCTCCACTTT.

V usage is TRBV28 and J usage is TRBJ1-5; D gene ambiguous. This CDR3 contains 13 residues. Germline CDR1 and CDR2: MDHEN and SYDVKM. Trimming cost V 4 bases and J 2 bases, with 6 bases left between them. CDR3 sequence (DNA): TGTGCCAGCAGTTATACGGGCAATCAGCCCCAGCATTTT. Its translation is CASSYTGNQPQHF.

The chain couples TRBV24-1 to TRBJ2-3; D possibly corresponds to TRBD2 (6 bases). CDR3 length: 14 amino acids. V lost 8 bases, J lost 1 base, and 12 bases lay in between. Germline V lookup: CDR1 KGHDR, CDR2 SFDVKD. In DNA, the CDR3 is TGTGCCACCAACGGGGGTCGGGGCACAGATACGCAGTATTTT. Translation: CATNGGRGTDTQYF.

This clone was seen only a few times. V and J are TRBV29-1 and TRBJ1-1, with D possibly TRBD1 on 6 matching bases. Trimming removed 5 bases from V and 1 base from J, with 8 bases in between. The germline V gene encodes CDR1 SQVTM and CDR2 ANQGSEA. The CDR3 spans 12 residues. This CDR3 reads CSVIQGNTEAFF. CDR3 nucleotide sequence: TGCAGCGTTATACAGGGGAACACTGAAGCTTTCTTT. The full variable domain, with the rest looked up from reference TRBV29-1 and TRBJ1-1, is SAVISQKPSRDICQRGTSLTIQCQVDSQVTMMFWYRQQPGQSLTLIATANQGSEATYESGFVIDKFPISRPNLTFSTLTVSNMSPEDSSIYLCSVIQGNTEAFFGQGTRLTVV.

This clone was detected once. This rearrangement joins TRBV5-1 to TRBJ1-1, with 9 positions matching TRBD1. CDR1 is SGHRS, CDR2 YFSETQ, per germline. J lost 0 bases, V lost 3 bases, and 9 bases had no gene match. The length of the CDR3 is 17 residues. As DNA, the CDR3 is TGCGCCAGCAGCTCGACAGGGGGGATTTTGATGAACACTGAAGCTTTCTTT. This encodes CASSSTGGILMNTEAFF.

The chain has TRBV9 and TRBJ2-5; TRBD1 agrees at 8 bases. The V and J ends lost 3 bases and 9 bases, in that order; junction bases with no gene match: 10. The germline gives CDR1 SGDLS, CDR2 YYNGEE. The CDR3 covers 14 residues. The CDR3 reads CASSAVQGGFAQYF. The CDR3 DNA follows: TGTGCCAGCAGCGCCGTACAGGGGGGATTTGCCCAGTACTTC. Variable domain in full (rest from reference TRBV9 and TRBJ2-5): DSGVTQTPKHLITATGQRVTLRCSPRSGDLSVYWYQQSLDQGLQFLIQYYNGEERAKGNILERFSAQQFPDLHSELNLSSLELGDSALYFCASSAVQGGFAQYFGPGTRLLVL.